Below are 14 T cell receptor beta chains sequenced from a single sample in a study of control samples from healthy donors and cancer patients. Profiled with immunoSEQ multiplex PCR; TCRdb holds only in-frame clones, not every one. This sample carries around 150,000 clones, 89% of them seen once, and the ten largest clones take around 4.7%. The material sequenced was blood. Receptor source: a young man in good health.

The chain combines TRBV18 with TRBJ2-4; D is unclear. Deletions cut 0 bases from V and 1 base from J, with 13 bases between. The CDR3 has 17 amino acids. Per germline, CDR1 KGHSH and CDR2 LQKENI. The CDR3 coding sequence is TGTGCCAGCTCACCACCGGTGGGAAGCGAGGCCAAAAACATTCAGTACTTC. Protein product: CASSPPVGSEAKNIQYF.

The chain links TRBV15 to TRBJ2-7; D not certain. V lost 1 base to trimming and J lost 0 bases, with 7 bases between them. The CDR3 spans 14 residues. Germline V gives CDR1 LNHNV, CDR2 YYDKDF (reference sequence). In DNA, the CDR3 is TGTGCCACCAGCAGAGGGCGATCCTCCTACGAGCAGTACTTC. This gives the protein CATSRGRSSYEQYF.

This chain joins TRBV5-3 and TRBJ2-1; D call uncertain. TRBV5-3 is designated an ORF whose function remains uncertain. V was trimmed by 4 bases and J by 0 bases, leaving 11 bases between them. The CDR3 is 15 residues long. The CDR3 DNA sequence: TGTGCCAGAAGCCCCCAATGCTACTCCTACAATGAGCAGTTCTTC. This sequence encodes CARSPQCYSYNEQFF.

CDR3 in amino acids: CATSDPRVGQPQHF. The CDR3 DNA reads TGTGCCACCAGTGACCCCAGGGTAGGTCAGCCCCAGCATTTT. This chain uses TRBV24-1 with TRBJ1-5; perhaps TRBD1 as D (5 bases). The germline gives CDR1 KGHDR, CDR2 SFDVKD. Between the trimmed V and J ends, which lost 4 bases and 6 bases, there was a span of 12 bases. The CDR3 has 14 residues.

The chain has TRBV21-1 and TRBJ2-5. TRBV21-1 is annotated as a pseudogene. The CDR3 is made up of 14 amino acids. CDR3 loop: CASSKQRRQETQYF. CDR3 coding DNA: TGTGCCAGCAGCAAACAACGGCGCCAAGAGACCCAGTACTTC.

A word on this clone: Germline is not matched at one junction end, which may reflect a read error. The rearrangement uses TRBV6-2 or TRBV6-3 and TRBJ1-1, with D perhaps TRBD1 (5 bases). The CDR3 runs to 11 residues. Per germline, CDR1 MNHEY and CDR2 SVGEGT. The CDR3 sequence: CASSSGPTGDF. The DNA of the CDR3 is TGTGCCAGCAGCTCGGGACCCACTGGGGACTTT.

CDR3 DNA: TGTGCCAGCAGACGAGCGGCCCAGAGCTCCTACGAGCAGTACTTC. This translates into CASRRAAQSSYEQYF. This chain joins TRBV6-5 and TRBJ2-7; maybe TRBD2 (5 bases). V lost 6 bases to trimming and J lost 0 bases, with 15 bases between them. Looked up from germline, CDR1 is MNHEY and CDR2 is SVGAGI. This CDR3 comprises 15 residues.

This rearrangement joins TRBV7-6 to TRBJ2-1; D perhaps matches TRBD2 (7 bases). The CDR3 has 15 residues. The V gene's germline CDR1 is SGHVS and CDR2 FNYEAQ. Trimming shortened V by 5 bases and J by 2 bases, and 13 bases separated the two germline ends. Here the CDR3 reads CASSRRGATYNEQFF. The CDR3 DNA reads as TGTGCCAGCAGCCGACGGGGGGCTACCTACAATGAGCAGTTCTTC.

This clone has only one observation. V usage is TRBV7-2 and J usage is TRBJ2-1; perhaps TRBD1 as D (6 bases). The CDR3 is 13 residues long. The germline V gene encodes CDR1 SGHTA and CDR2 FQGNSA. V lost 4 bases and J lost 8, with 12 bases in between. CDR3 bases: TGTGCCAGCAGCTCTTCACAGGGCCATGAGCAGTTCTTC. It encodes CASSSSQGHEQFF. The full variable domain, completed using reference TRBV7-2 and TRBJ2-1, is GAGVSQSPSNKVTEKGKDVELRCDPISGHTALYWYRQSLGQGLEFLIYFQGNSAPDKSGLPSDRFSAERTGGSVSTLTIQRTQQEDSAVYLCASSSSQGHEQFFGPGTRLTVL.

The CDR3 sequence: CASSLGNGNTEAFF. CDR3 bases: TGTGCCAGCAGCTTGGGGAACGGGAACACTGAAGCTTTCTTT. This sequence joins TRBV7-3 and TRBJ1-1, with D unclear. CDR3 length: 14 residues. Between the trimmed V and J ends, which lost 3 bases and 1 base, there was a span of 9 bases. Germline CDR1 reads SGHTA; CDR2 reads FQGTGA.

The chain carries TRBV5-1 and TRBJ1-6; 9 bases match TRBD1. After removal of 4 bases from V and 4 bases from J, the junction contained 9 bases not matched to a gene. CDR1 and CDR2 (germline): SGHRS, YFSETQ. The CDR3 is 17 residues long. This chain's CDR3 is CASSRRQGEFYNSPLHF. The CDR3 DNA follows: TGCGCCAGCAGCCGCAGACAGGGGGAGTTTTATAATTCACCCCTCCACTTT.

The chain is built from TRBV25-1 and TRBJ1-1; D not resolved. CDR1 is MGHDK, CDR2 SYGVNS, per germline. The CDR3 has 12 amino acids. With 5 bases removed from V and 7 bases from J, the gap between germline ends came to 11 bases. CDR3 amino acids: CASSIAGNEAFF. DNA of the CDR3: TGTGCCAGCAGTATCGCGGGGAATGAAGCTTTCTTT.

This clone was found once. J is TRBJ2-7 and V is TRBV7-8; D call uncertain. CDR3 size: 13 residues. V was pared by 3 bases and J by 3 bases, with 9 bases between. Germline V gene data show CDR1 as SGHVS and CDR2 as FQNEAQ. As DNA, the CDR3 is TGTGCCAGCAGCTTTCAGGAATTCTACGAGCAGTACTTC. As protein: CASSFQEFYEQYF. Complete variable domain (other parts from reference TRBV7-8 and TRBJ2-7): GAGVSQSPRYKVAKRGQDVALRCDPISGHVSLFWYQQALGQGPEFLTYFQNEAQLDKSGLPSDRFFAERPEGSVSTLKIQRTQQEDSAVYLCASSFQEFYEQYFGPGTRLTVT.

The chain employs TRBV11-3 and TRBJ2-7; the match to TRBD1 covers 9 bases. J was trimmed by 5 bases and V by 5 bases; bases with no gene match: 7. Per germline, CDR1 SGHNT and CDR2 YENEEA. This CDR3 comprises 14 residues. The CDR3 DNA reads as TGTGCCAGCAGCCCGCGGGACAGGGAACACGAGCAGTACTTC. Its translation is CASSPRDREHEQYF.